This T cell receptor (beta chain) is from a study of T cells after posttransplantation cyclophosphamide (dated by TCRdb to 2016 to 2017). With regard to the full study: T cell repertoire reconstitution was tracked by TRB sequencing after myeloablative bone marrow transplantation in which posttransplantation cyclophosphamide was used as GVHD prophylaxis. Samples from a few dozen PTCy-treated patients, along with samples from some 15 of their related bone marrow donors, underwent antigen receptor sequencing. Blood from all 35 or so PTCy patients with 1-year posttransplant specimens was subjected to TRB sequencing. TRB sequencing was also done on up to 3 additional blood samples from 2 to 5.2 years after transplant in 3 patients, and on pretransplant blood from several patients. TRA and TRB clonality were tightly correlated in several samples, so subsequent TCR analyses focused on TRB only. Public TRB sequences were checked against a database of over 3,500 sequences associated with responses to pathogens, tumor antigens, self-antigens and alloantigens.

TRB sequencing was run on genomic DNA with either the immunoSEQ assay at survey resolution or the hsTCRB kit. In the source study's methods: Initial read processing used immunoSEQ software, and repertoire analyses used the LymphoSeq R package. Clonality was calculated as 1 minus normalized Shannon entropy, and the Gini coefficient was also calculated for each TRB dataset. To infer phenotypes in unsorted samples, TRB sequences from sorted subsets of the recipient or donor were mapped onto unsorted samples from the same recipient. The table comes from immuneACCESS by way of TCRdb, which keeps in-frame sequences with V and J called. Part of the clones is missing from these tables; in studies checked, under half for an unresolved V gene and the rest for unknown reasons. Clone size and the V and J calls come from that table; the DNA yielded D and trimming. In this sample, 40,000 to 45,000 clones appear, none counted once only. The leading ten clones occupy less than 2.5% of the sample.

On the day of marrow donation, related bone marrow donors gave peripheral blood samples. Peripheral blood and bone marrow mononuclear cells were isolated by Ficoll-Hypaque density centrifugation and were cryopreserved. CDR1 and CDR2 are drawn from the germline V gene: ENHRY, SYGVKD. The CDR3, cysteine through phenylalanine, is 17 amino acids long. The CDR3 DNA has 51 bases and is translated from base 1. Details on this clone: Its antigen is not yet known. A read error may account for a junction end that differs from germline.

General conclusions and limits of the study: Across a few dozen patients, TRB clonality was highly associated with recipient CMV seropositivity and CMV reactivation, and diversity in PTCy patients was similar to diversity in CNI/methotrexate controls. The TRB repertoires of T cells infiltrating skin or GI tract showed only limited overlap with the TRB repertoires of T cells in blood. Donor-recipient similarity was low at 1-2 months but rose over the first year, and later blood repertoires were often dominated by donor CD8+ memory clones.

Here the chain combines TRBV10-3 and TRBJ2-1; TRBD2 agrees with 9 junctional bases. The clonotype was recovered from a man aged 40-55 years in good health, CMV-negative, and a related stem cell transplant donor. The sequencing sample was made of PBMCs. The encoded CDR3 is CAISEGSGGSSYNEQFF. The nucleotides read TGTGCCATTAGTGAGGGCAGCGGGGGGAGCTCCTACAATGAGCAGTTCTTC.